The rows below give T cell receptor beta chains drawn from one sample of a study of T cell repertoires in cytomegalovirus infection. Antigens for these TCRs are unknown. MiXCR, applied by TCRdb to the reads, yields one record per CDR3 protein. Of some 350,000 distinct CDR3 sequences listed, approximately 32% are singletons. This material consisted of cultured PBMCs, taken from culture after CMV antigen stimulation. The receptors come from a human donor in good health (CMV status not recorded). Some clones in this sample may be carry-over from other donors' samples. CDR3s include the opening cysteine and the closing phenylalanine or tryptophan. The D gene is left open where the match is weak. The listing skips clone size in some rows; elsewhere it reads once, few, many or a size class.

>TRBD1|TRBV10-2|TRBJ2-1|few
TGCGCCAGCAGTGAGTCTAGTTGGGACAGGGATGGGAAGGAGGAGCAGTTCTTC
CASSESSWDRDGKEEQFF
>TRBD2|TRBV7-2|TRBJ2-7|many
TGTGCCAGCAGCTGGAGCGGGAGTTACGAGCAGTACTTC
CASSWSGSYEQYF
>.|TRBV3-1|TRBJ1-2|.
TGTGCCAGCACCTTTCAAGGAGGAGCGGATGGCTACACCTTC
CASTFQGGADGYTF
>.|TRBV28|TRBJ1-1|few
TGTGCCAGCAGTGCCCCCCGGGACCGGCGGACTGAAGCTTTCTTT
CASSAPRDRRTEAFF
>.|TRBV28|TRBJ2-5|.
TGTGCCAGCAGTTCTACCTTTCGGGACCGAGATGCCCAGTACTTC
CASSSTFRDRDAQYF
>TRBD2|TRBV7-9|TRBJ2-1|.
TGTGCCAGCACTCTCAATAGCGGGAGGGCCGGCAATGAGCAGTTCTTC
CASTLNSGRAGNEQFF
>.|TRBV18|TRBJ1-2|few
TGTGCCAGCTCACGAGACCCCCCGGGAAATGGCTACACCTTC
CASSRDPPGNGYTF
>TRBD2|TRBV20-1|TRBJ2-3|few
TGCAGTGCTAGAGATGCCAAGCGGGGGCACCGGGATACGCAGTATTTT
CSARDAKRGHRDTQYF
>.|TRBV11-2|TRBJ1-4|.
TGTGCCAGCAGCGCGGGGGAAAAACTGTTTTTT
CASSAGEKLFF
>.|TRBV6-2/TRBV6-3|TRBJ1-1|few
TGTGCCAGCAGCCCTGGGGGGACACCTGAAGCTTTCTTT
CASSPGGTPEAFF
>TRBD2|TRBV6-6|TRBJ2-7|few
TGTGCCAGCAGTTACTCTCTAGCGGGAGGCAACGAGCAGTACTTC
CASSYSLAGGNEQYF
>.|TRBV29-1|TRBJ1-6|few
TGCAGCGTTGAAAGGCAGGGGTTGGAAAGCTCCTATAATTCACCCCTCCACTTT
CSVERQGLESSYNSPLHF
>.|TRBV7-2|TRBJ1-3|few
TGTGCCAGCAGCCTGGGGGTAGCGGCGAATGGAAACACCATATATTTT
CASSLGVAANGNTIYF
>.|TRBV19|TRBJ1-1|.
TGTGCCAGTAGGCAGACGGGCGGGAACACTGAAGCTTTCTTT
CASRQTGGNTEAFF
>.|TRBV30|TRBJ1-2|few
TGTGCCTGGAGCGGGGGCCCGGGAGTAGGGGGCTACACCTTC
CAWSGGPGVGGYTF
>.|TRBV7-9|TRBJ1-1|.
TGTGCCAGCAGCTTAGAAGACAGTATAGAAGCTTTCTTT
CASSLEDSIEAFF
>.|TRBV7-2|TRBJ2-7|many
TGTGCCAGCAGCCTAGAGGTGGGGAGGCGTTTGTTCGAGCAGTACTTC
CASSLEVGRRLFEQYF
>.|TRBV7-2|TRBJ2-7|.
TGTGCCAGCAGCCTTATTCTGGACATCTCCTACGAGCAGTACTTC
CASSLILDISYEQYF
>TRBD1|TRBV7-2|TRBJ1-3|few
TGTGCCAGCAGCATCAGGGGGCTAGATGGAAACACCATATATTTT
CASSIRGLDGNTIYF
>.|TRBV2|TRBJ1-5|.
TGTGCCAGCAGTCTACAGGCCTCACGCAATCAGCCCCAGCATTTT
CASSLQASRNQPQHF
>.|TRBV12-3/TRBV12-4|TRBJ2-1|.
TGTGCCAGCAGTTTTAGTGGGAGCCGGAATGAGCAGTTCTTC
CASSFSGSRNEQFF
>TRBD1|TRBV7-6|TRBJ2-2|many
TGTGCCAGCAGCTTATTACCGAACACAGGACAGGGAAGGAGGACCGGGGAGCTGTTTTTT
CASSLLPNTGQGRRTGELFF
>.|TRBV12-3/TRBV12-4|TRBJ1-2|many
TGTGCCAGCAGTTTATTCGGGGCCGCTGGCTACACCTTC
CASSLFGAAGYTF
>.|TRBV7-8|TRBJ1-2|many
TGTGCCAGCAGCCAGACAGGCAACGAGGACTATGGCTACACCTTC
CASSQTGNEDYGYTF
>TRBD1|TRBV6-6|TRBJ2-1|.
TGTGCCAGCAGAATCATGCAGGGGGCGTTGGATGAGCAGTTCTTC
CASRIMQGALDEQFF
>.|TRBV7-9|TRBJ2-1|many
TGTGCCAGCAGCTTAACCCGCAATGAGCAGTTCTTC
CASSLTRNEQFF
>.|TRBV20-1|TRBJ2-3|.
TGCAGTGCTAATCGGCAGGGCACTTGGAGCACAGATACGCAGTATTTT
CSANRQGTWSTDTQYF
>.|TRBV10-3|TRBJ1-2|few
TGTGCCATCAGTGAGGGGGGGGTGCACACCTTC
CAISEGGVHTF
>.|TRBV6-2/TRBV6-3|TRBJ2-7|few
TGTGCCAGCAGTACCCGGGGGCCCACCTACGAGCAGTACTTC
CASSTRGPTYEQYF
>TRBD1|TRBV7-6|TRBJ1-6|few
TGTGCCAGCAGGGGACAGGGCGATTCACCCCTCCACTTT
CASRGQGDSPLHF
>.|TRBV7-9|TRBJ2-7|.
TGTGCCAGCACTCCTAGGGGGGTACGAGAGCAGTACTTC
CASTPRGVREQYF
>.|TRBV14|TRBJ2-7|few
TGTGCCAGCAGCCGAGTGGCCGGGAGTGCGCTACACGAGCAGTACTTC
CASSRVAGSALHEQYF
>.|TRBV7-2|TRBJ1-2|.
TGTGCCAGCAGCTTGGGGGGAATCGGCTATGGCTACACCTTC
CASSLGGIGYGYTF
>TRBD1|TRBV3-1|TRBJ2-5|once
TGTGCCAGCAGCCAAAGGGACAGAAGCGAGACCCAGTACTTC
CASSQRDRSETQYF
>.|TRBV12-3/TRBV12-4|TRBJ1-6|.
TGTGCCAGCACCTCCGGGGGGGACAATTCACCCCTCCACTTT
CASTSGGDNSPLHF
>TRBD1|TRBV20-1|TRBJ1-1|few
TGCAGTGCTACGGGACAGGTCCAGCCTGAAGCTTTCTTT
CSATGQVQPEAFF
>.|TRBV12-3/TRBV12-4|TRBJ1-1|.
TGTGCCAGCAGTTTTAGGGGAGGCGGCACTGAAGCTTTCTTT
CASSFRGGGTEAFF
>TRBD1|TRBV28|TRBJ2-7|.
TGTGCCAGCATCCAAGGGGGCTTAATGTACGAGCAGTACTTC
CASIQGGLMYEQYF
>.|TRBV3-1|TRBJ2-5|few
TGTGCCAGCAGCCCTGACAGCCTCCAAGAGACCCAGTACTTC
CASSPDSLQETQYF
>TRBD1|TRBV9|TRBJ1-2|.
TGTGCCAGCGAACCGGGACAGGCTGGGTTTGGCTACACCTTC
CASEPGQAGFGYTF
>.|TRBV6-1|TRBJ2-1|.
TGTGCCAGCAGTACCCGGGACTGGACTTCGTTCTTC
CASSTRDWTSFF
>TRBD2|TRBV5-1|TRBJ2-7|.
TGCGCCAGCAGCTTTGTACTAGCGGGAGGGAACGAGCAGTACTTC
CASSFVLAGGNEQYF
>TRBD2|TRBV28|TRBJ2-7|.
TGTGCCAGCAGTTTCCTTGGCGGGCGGGAGTGGTTTTTC
CASSFLGGREWFF
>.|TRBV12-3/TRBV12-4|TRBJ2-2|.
TGTGCCAGCAGACGGATCGGACACACCGGGGAGCTGTTTTTT
CASRRIGHTGELFF
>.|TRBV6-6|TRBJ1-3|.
TGTGCCAGCACACTCTCTTCTGGAAACACCATATATTTT
CASTLSSGNTIYF
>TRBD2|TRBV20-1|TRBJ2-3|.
TGCAGTGCTAGCCGGAAAAATAGCGGGGGGGCTTATACGCAGTATTTT
CSASRKNSGGAYTQYF
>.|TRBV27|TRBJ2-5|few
TGTGCCAGCAGTTCCGAAGGGGTGCCTCAAGAGACCCAGTACTTC
CASSSEGVPQETQYF
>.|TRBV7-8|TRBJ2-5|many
TGTGCCAGCAGCGCTAGGCTAGCGTTCCAAGAGACCCAGTACTTC
CASSARLAFQETQYF
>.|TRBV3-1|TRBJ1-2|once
TGTGCCAGCAGCCAAAGGGGAGCGTTTGGTGGAGGCTACACCTTC
CASSQRGAFGGGYTF